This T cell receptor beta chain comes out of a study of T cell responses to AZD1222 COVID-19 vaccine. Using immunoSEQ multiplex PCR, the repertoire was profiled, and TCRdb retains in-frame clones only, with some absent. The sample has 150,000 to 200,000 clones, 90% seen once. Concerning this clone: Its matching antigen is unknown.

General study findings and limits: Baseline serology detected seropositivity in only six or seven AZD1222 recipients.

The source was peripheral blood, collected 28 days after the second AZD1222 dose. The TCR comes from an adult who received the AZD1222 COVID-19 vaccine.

The CDR3 sequence is CASSLAGDRPNYGYTF. As DNA, the CDR3 is TGTGCCAGCAGCTTAGCCGGGGACCGACCTAACTATGGCTACACCTTC. The gene calls are TRBV7-2 and TRBJ1-2, with D maybe TRBD1 (5 bases). CDR1 SGHTA and CDR2 FQGNSA come from the germline V gene. CDR3 length equals 16 residues. Trimming took 0 bases from V and 0 from J, leaving 11 bases between them. Together with reference TRBV7-2 and TRBJ1-2, the CDR3 gives the full variable domain: GAGVSQSPSNKVTEKGKDVELRCDPISGHTALYWYRQSLGQGLEFLIYFQGNSAPDKSGLPSDRFSAERTGGSVSTLTIQRTQQEDSAVYLCASSLAGDRPNYGYTFGSGTRLTVV.